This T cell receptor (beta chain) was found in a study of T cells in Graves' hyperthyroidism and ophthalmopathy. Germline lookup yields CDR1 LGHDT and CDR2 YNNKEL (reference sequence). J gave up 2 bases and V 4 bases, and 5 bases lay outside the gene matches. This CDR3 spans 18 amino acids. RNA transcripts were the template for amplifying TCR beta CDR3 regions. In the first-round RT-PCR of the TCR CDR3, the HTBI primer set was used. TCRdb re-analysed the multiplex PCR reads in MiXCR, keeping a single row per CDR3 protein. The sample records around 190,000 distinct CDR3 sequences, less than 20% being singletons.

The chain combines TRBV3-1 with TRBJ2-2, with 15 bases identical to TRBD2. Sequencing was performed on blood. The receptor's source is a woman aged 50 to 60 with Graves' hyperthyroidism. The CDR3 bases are TGTGCCAGCAGCCGAGGGACTAGCGGGAGGAAAAACACCGGGGAGCTGTTTTTT. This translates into CASSRGTSGRKNTGELFF.